Following are 32 T cell receptor beta chains from one sample sequenced in a study of long-term antiretroviral therapy in people with HIV. Survey level was the resolution at which the v3.0 immunoSEQ assay ran. The repertoire was sequenced with immunoSEQ multiplex PCR; TCRdb's copy has only in-frame clones and lacks some. The repertoire has about 38,000 clones, roughly 80% of them found once; the top ten carry roughly 5%. The starting material was unsorted PBMCs, obtained 1.5 years after starting antiretroviral therapy. The receptors shown here come from a man aged 18 to 30 with HIV.

The chain uses TRBV6-1 and TRBJ2-7; 9 bases fit TRBD1. CDR3 size: 13 residues. Per germline, CDR1 MNHNS and CDR2 SASEGT. The V gene end was trimmed by 6 bases and the J gene end by 5 bases; junction bases not matched to a gene: 5. The CDR3 DNA is TGTGCCAGCAGGGACAGGGGACGGAACGAGCAGTACTTC. Encoded protein: CASRDRGRNEQYF.

The gene calls are TRBV11-2 and TRBJ2-7, with D maybe TRBD1 (7 bases). CDR1 is SGHAT, CDR2 FQNNGV, per germline. The CDR3 totals 13 residues. The germline V and J ends were trimmed by 5 bases and 6 bases, with 14 bases remaining between them. For the CDR3, the DNA is TGTGCCAGCAGCCAGGGGGGACGGGGCGAGCAGTACTTC. This encodes CASSQGGRGEQYF.

J is TRBJ2-7 and V is TRBV5-1; TRBD2 aligns across 9 bases. CDR1 SGHRS and CDR2 YFSETQ come from the germline V gene. Trimming cost V 0 bases and J 7 bases; bases outside gene matches: 11. The CDR3 is 16 amino acids. In DNA form, the CDR3 reads TGCGCCAGCAGCTTGGCCCTAGCGGGATTGTATGATGAGCAGTACTTC. This encodes CASSLALAGLYDEQYF.

This chain uses TRBV4-2 with TRBJ2-2; 7 bases fit TRBD1. From germline, CDR1 is LGHNA and CDR2 YNFKEQ. The length of the CDR3 is 16 residues. CDR3 nucleotides: TGTGCAACCGGGACAGAGCTTTTCGCGAACACCGGGGAGCTGTTTTTT. It encodes CATGTELFANTGELFF.

The chain couples TRBV6-1 to TRBJ2-7; 8 bases align to TRBD1. Germline lookup yields CDR1 MNHNS and CDR2 SASEGT. The junction had 11 bases not matched to a gene; V was cut back by 7 bases and J by 6 bases. CDR3 length: 14 residues. Here the CDR3 reads CASIIGGQDSEQYF. The CDR3 region has the DNA TGTGCCAGCATAATTGGGGGACAGGACTCCGAGCAGTACTTC.

The CDR3, as DNA: TGTGCCAGCAGGCCGTCTGTGGGGCCTTACGAGCAGTACTTC. Protein product: CASRPSVGPYEQYF. This chain links TRBV6-1 with TRBJ2-7; possibly TRBD1 for D (5 bases). This CDR3 has 14 residues. Germline CDR1 MNHNS, CDR2 SASEGT. V dropped 6 bases and J dropped 4 bases, with 16 bases sitting between them.

The rearrangement uses TRBV25-1 and TRBJ2-7; D not certain. This CDR3 is built from 12 residues. Germline CDR1 and CDR2: MGHDK and SYGVNS. The V gene lost 2 bases and the J gene lost 2 bases, with 4 bases spanning the gap. The CDR3 protein is CASSEGPYEQYF. The CDR3 region has the DNA TGTGCCAGCAGTGAAGGGCCCTACGAGCAGTACTTC.

This clone was picked up one time. The chain links TRBV4-3 to TRBJ2-3, with D tentatively TRBD1 or TRBD2 (6 bases each). From germline, CDR1 is LGHNA and CDR2 YSLEER. V lost 2 bases and J 5 bases, leaving 14 bases between the germline ends. This CDR3 contains 15 residues. This chain's CDR3 is CASSQLRGQEDTQYF. The CDR3 DNA is TGCGCCAGCAGCCAACTCCGGGGGCAAGAAGATACGCAGTATTTT.

Regarding this clone: The identical CDR3 is also encoded by other nucleotide sequences in the sample. The chain uses TRBV28 and TRBJ2-1; D remains ambiguous. Germline CDR1 and CDR2: MDHEN and SYDVKM. Trimming took 2 bases from V and 8 from J, leaving 4 bases between them. The length of the CDR3 is 11 residues. The CDR3 here is CASSLGYEQFF. For the CDR3, the DNA is TGTGCCAGCAGTTTAGGCTATGAGCAGTTCTTC.

In this sample, this clone turned up a few times. The rearrangement uses TRBV4-2 and TRBJ2-7; tentative D call: TRBD2 (6 bases). CDR3 length equals 14 residues. Germline CDR1 reads LGHNA; CDR2 reads YNFKEQ. The germline V and J ends were trimmed by 0 bases and 3 bases, with 9 bases remaining between them. The CDR3 protein is CASSQEKGLYEQYF. The DNA of the CDR3 is TGTGCCAGCAGCCAAGAGAAGGGACTCTACGAGCAGTACTTC.

The CDR3 is CASSLGSRNEQFF. CDR3 DNA sequence: TGTGCCAGCAGCTTAGGCAGCCGAAATGAGCAGTTCTTC. The V gene is TRBV13, the J gene TRBJ2-1; D is uncertain. The germline gives CDR1 PRHDT, CDR2 FYEKMQ (reference sequence). The CDR3 covers 13 residues. V shed 0 bases and J shed 7 bases, with 7 bases lying between them.

The chain couples TRBV19 to TRBJ2-7, with D hard to call. CDR1 LNHDA and CDR2 SQIVND come from the germline V gene (reference sequence). The V gene lost 0 bases and the J gene lost 0 bases, with 18 bases spanning the gap. This CDR3 has 18 residues. This chain's CDR3 is CASSIDPDQGRNSYEQYF. The CDR3 DNA reads TGTGCCAGTAGTATAGATCCAGACCAAGGACGGAACTCCTACGAGCAGTACTTC.

This clone has just one count. The gene calls are TRBV7-9 and TRBJ1-3; maybe TRBD1 (6 bases). This CDR3 comprises 16 residues. V gave up 4 bases and J gave up 0 bases, with 13 bases separating them. The germline V gene encodes CDR1 SEHNR and CDR2 FQNEAQ (reference sequence). The CDR3 loop is CASSSLGQVSGNTIYF. As DNA, the CDR3 is TGTGCCAGCAGCTCCTTGGGACAAGTCTCTGGAAACACCATATATTTT.

A single count supports this clone. V and J are TRBV5-1 and TRBJ1-3, with 8 bases that match TRBD1. V lost 5 bases and J lost 2; bases outside the gene matches: 9. This CDR3 is 16 amino acids long. CDR1 and CDR2 from the germline V gene are SGHRS and YFSETQ. CDR3 sequence reads: CASRSTGTGAGNTIYF. Written as DNA, the CDR3 is TGCGCCAGCAGATCTACCGGGACAGGCGCTGGAAACACCATATATTTT.

J is TRBJ2-1 and V is TRBV19; 12 bases line up with TRBD2. The germline V gene has CDR1 LNHDA and CDR2 SQIVND (reference sequence). The CDR3 has 15 residues. The V segment lost 6 bases and the J segment 5 bases; nucleotides outside the gene matches: 5. CDR3 in DNA: TGTGCCAGTAGAATACTAGCGGGAGGCGACAATGAGCAGTTCTTC. It yields the protein CASRILAGGDNEQFF.

V is TRBV5-6 and J is TRBJ2-5, with D hard to call. Germline CDR1 is SGHDT and CDR2 is YYEEEE. The V end lost 3 bases, the J end lost 2 bases, and 8 bases lay between the germline ends. The CDR3 spans 13 residues. The CDR3 reads CASSWGTQETQYF. CDR3 nucleotide sequence: TGTGCCAGCAGCTGGGGAACACAAGAGACCCAGTACTTC.

The rearrangement uses TRBV6-6 and TRBJ2-2; no clear D gene. CDR1 MNHNY and CDR2 SVGAGI come from the germline V gene (reference sequence). Trimming cost V 4 bases and J 3 bases, with 9 bases left between them. This CDR3 has 14 residues. The CDR3 loop reads CASSLLLDTGELFF. As DNA, the CDR3 is TGTGCCAGCAGTTTGTTATTAGACACCGGGGAGCTGTTTTTT.

DNA for the CDR3: TGTGCCAGCAGCTTAGTCGCTCTGGGCGGGAGAAGGCATGAGCAGTTCTTC. Its translation is CASSLVALGGRRHEQFF. The V and J genes are TRBV11-2 and TRBJ2-1; 7 bases are shared with TRBD2. Germline loops: CDR1 SGHAT, CDR2 FQNNGV. The CDR3 contains 17 residues. J was trimmed by 8 bases and V by 1 base; bases with no gene match: 14.

The genes are TRBV5-1 and TRBJ1-2; D remains ambiguous. V was trimmed by 0 bases and J by 4 bases, leaving 10 bases between them. The germline V gene has CDR1 SGHRS and CDR2 YFSETQ. CDR3 size: 14 residues. The CDR3 is CASSLGEGSYGYTF. CDR3 nucleotides: TGCGCCAGCAGCTTGGGTGAAGGGAGCTATGGCTACACCTTC.

This rearrangement joins TRBV5-6 to TRBJ2-1; D might be TRBD1 or TRBD2, each matching 5 bases. Germline V CDR1 and CDR2: SGHDT, YYEEEE. V was trimmed by 4 bases and J by 3 bases, leaving 17 bases between them. The CDR3 is made up of 16 amino acids. The CDR3, as DNA: TGTGCCAGCAGCACCGGGGCCGGGGTGGACTACAATGAGCAGTTCTTC. Translated, it gives CASSTGAGVDYNEQFF.

This chain links TRBV2 with TRBJ2-7, with TRBD1 matching over 9 bases. Trimming cost V 7 bases and J 3 bases; bases outside gene matches: 13. CDR1 and CDR2 (germline): SNHLY, FYNNEI. The CDR3 is made up of 16 amino acids. CDR3 coding DNA: TGTGCCAGCAACCCCTTAGGGGACAGGGCGTTCTACGAGCAGTACTTC. Translating it yields CASNPLGDRAFYEQYF.

The chain has TRBV7-7 and TRBJ2-3, with 10 bases lining up with TRBD1. V shed 5 bases and J 3 bases; nucleotides not matched to a gene: 2. From germline, CDR1 is SSHAT and CDR2 FNYEAQ (reference sequence). The length of the CDR3 is 14 residues. The CDR3 DNA reads as TGTGCCAGCAGCAGACAGGGGGCAACAGATACGCAGTATTTT. Residues: CASSRQGATDTQYF.

The chain employs TRBV28 and TRBJ1-2; no reliable D call. V lost 2 bases, J lost 4 bases, and 11 bases lay in between. This CDR3 is 14 amino acids long. Germline CDR1 and CDR2: MDHEN and SYDVKM. CDR3 protein: CASSLRYRIYGYTF. CDR3 DNA: TGTGCCAGCAGTTTAAGGTACAGAATCTATGGCTACACCTTC.

This clone was counted a few times. The V and J genes are TRBV6-5 and TRBJ2-7; a possible D gene is TRBD1 (5 bases). The CDR3 runs 13 residues. The V gene's germline CDR1 is MNHEY and CDR2 SVGAGI. V shed 5 bases and J shed 2 bases, with 10 bases lying between them. CDR3 nucleotide sequence: TGTGCCAGCAGTCGAACAGGTACCTACGAGCAGTACTTC. Translation: CASSRTGTYEQYF.

The chain joins TRBV28 to TRBJ1-5; D gene uncertain. The CDR3 spans 15 residues. The V end was cut by 7 bases, the J end by 1 base, with 14 bases between. The germline CDR1 and CDR2 sequences are MDHEN and SYDVKM. In DNA, the CDR3 is TGTGCCAGCACCCCCGACATGAGAAGCAATCAGCCCCAGCATTTT. This translates into CASTPDMRSNQPQHF.

The rearrangement joins TRBV5-1 to TRBJ2-5, with D unresolved. This CDR3 spans 15 amino acids. V shed 5 bases and J shed 0 bases, with 14 bases lying between them. The germline CDR1 and CDR2 sequences are SGHRS and YFSETQ. CDR3 in amino acids: CASRVGNRDQETQYF. CDR3 coding DNA: TGCGCCAGCAGGGTTGGAAACAGAGACCAAGAGACCCAGTACTTC.

J is TRBJ2-7 and V is TRBV27, with 9 bases lining up with TRBD1. The CDR3 spans 13 residues. V shed 3 bases and J 6 bases; nucleotides not matched to a gene: 3. The V gene's germline CDR1 is MNHEY and CDR2 SMNVEV (reference sequence). In nucleotides, the CDR3 is TGTGCCAGCAGTTTCCAGGGACAGGGCGAGCAGTACTTC. As protein: CASSFQGQGEQYF.

This sequence joins TRBV4-3 and TRBJ1-2; D ambiguous. Trimming pared 3 bases from V and 8 bases from J, leaving 13 bases between. This CDR3 has 13 residues. Germline-derived CDR1 and CDR2 are LGHNA and YSLEER. CDR3 in amino acids: CASSQKPMEGYTF. In nucleotides, the CDR3 is TGCGCCAGCAGCCAGAAGCCGATGGAGGGCTACACCTTC.

This chain uses TRBV29-1 with TRBJ2-3, with D perhaps matching TRBD2 (6 bases). Per the germline V gene, CDR1 is SQVTM and CDR2 is ANQGSEA. V dropped 3 bases and J dropped 0 bases, with 10 bases sitting between them. The CDR3 totals 14 residues. The CDR3 DNA follows: TGCAGCGTTGAGACGGGGGTGAGCACAGATACGCAGTATTTT. It is translated as CSVETGVSTDTQYF.

The chain links TRBV27 to TRBJ2-1; D remains unclear. This CDR3 is 16 amino acids long. V lost 2 bases and J 0 bases, leaving 11 bases between the germline ends. The germline gives CDR1 MNHEY, CDR2 SMNVEV (reference sequence). CDR3 nucleotides: TGTGCCAGCAGTTTAAGGGTAGTTAGCTCCTACAATGAGCAGTTCTTC. It encodes CASSLRVVSSYNEQFF.

The CDR3 is CSVRGQGGDGYTF. DNA of the CDR3: TGCAGCGTACGGGGACAGGGGGGTGATGGCTACACCTTC. The chain employs TRBV29-1 and TRBJ1-2, with 11 bases that match TRBD1. The CDR3 sequence is 13 residues long. The germline CDR1 and CDR2 sequences are SQVTM and ANQGSEA. Trimming took 6 bases from V and 6 from J; bases not matched to a gene: 6.

The chain joins TRBV7-8 to TRBJ2-7; D is ambiguous. Germline V gene data show CDR1 as SGHVS and CDR2 as FQNEAQ. Deletions cut 2 bases from V and 1 base from J, with 9 bases between. CDR3 length: 14 amino acids. The CDR3 here is CASSLPNPSYEQYF. The CDR3 DNA is TGTGCCAGCAGCTTACCCAACCCTTCCTACGAGCAGTACTTC.